The next 11 T cell receptor beta chains were all read from a single sample in a study of Graves' ophthalmopathy and Graves' hyperthyroidism. RNA transcripts yielded amplified TCR beta CDR3 regions. HTBI-primed first-round RT-PCR preceded second-round multiplex PCR. TCRdb ran MiXCR on the multiplex PCR reads and lists one entry per CDR3 protein. The sample shows 650,000 to 900,000 distinct CDR3 sequences, roughly 40% of them seen only once. Sequencing was carried out using peripheral blood. These receptors all come from an adult man with Graves' ophthalmopathy.

A note on this clonotype: The final CDR3 position lacks the conserved phenylalanine or tryptophan, pointing to a likely read error. The chain is built from TRBV7-9 and TRBJ2-5; no definite D call. Germline loops: CDR1 SEHNR, CDR2 FQNEAQ (reference sequence). The CDR3 is made up of 14 amino acids. The V end was cut by 2 bases, the J end by 4 bases, with 11 bases between. CDR3 residues: CASSLSGIGETQYL. CDR3 sequence (DNA): TGTGCCAGCAGCTTATCAGGAATAGGAGAGACCCAGTACCTC.

This clonotype showed up just a few times. The chain couples TRBV6-2 or TRBV6-3 to TRBJ1-2; D unclear. CDR1 and CDR2 (germline): MNHEY, SVGEGT. With 5 bases removed from V and 4 bases from J, the gap between germline ends came to 11 bases. CDR3 length: 13 amino acids. CDR3 in amino acids: CASSKSNGYGYTF. The CDR3 bases are TGTGCCAGCAGTAAGTCCAACGGCTATGGCTACACCTTC.

Of note for this clonotype: Because the CDR3 is missing its conserved closing phenylalanine or tryptophan, this is likely a read error. The DNA is omitted, as the CDR3 cannot be located on it reliably, and the CDR3 follows TCRdb's listing. V and J are TRBV15 and TRBJ2-5; no DNA check was done on the table's D call, TRBD1. Germline-derived CDR1 and CDR2 are LNHNV and YYDKDF (reference sequence). The length of the CDR3 is 8 amino acids, counting both ends. Here the CDR3 reads CATSSRGP.

The rearrangement uses TRBV29-1 and TRBJ1-4; D gene unclear. With 1 base removed from V and 8 bases from J, the gap between germline ends came to 14 bases. Germline CDR1 SQVTM, CDR2 ANQGSEA. The CDR3 consists of 14 residues. CDR3 in amino acids: CSVEGAGPLEKLFF. The CDR3 DNA follows: TGCAGCGTTGAAGGGGCTGGGCCGTTGGAAAAACTGTTTTTT.

In its sample, this clonotype was seen many times. V is TRBV2 and J is TRBJ2-5; D is uncertain. The CDR3 runs 14 residues. Trimming shortened V by 7 bases and J by 5 bases, and 17 bases separated the two germline ends. CDR1 is SNHLY and CDR2 is FYNNEI in the germline V gene. CDR3 in amino acids: CASNNWAARETQYF. CDR3 nucleotide sequence: TGTGCCAGCAATAATTGGGCAGCCCGGGAGACCCAGTACTTC. Full variable domain (missing parts from reference TRBV2 and TRBJ2-5): EPEVTQTPSHQVTQMGQEVILRCVPISNHLYFYWYRQILGQKVEFLVSFYNNEISEKSEIFDDQFSVERPDGSNFTLKIRSTKLEDSAMYFCASNNWAARETQYFGPGTRLLVL.

This clonotype was observed a few times. This chain links TRBV7-2 with TRBJ1-5, with D tentatively TRBD1 (6 bases). Trimming took 5 bases from V and 3 from J, leaving 26 bases between them. The CDR3 spans 19 residues. Germline V CDR1 and CDR2: SGHTA, FQGNSA. The CDR3 nucleotides are TGTGCCAGCAGCCCCCCCGGGACACTCGTATCGGGGGTCAATCAGCCCCAGCATTTT. As protein: CASSPPGTLVSGVNQPQHF.

In this sample, this clonotype turned up a few times. This chain connects TRBV10-2 to TRBJ2-7; D might be TRBD2 (5 bases). This CDR3 has 19 amino acids. The V end lost 0 bases, the J end lost 0 bases, and 21 bases lay between the germline ends. Germline-derived CDR1 and CDR2 are WSHSY and SAAADI. CDR3 sequence: CASSESKFKDYLFSYEQYF. Written as DNA, the CDR3 is TGCGCCAGCAGTGAGTCGAAATTCAAAGACTACCTCTTCTCCTACGAGCAGTACTTC.

This clonotype was detected a few times. This sequence joins TRBV11-2 and TRBJ2-7; 13 bases are a match to TRBD2. Germline trimming cut 3 bases from V and 6 bases from J; bases unmatched to any gene: 2. Looked up from germline, CDR1 is SGHAT and CDR2 is FQNNGV. CDR3 length equals 14 residues. Here the CDR3 DNA reads TGTGCCAGCAGCTTCGGACTAGCGGGAGTCGAGCAGTACTTC. It yields the protein CASSFGLAGVEQYF.

Concerning this clonotype: One end of the junction fails to match germline, which may point to a read error. The rearrangement links TRBV10-3 to TRBJ2-5; 9 positions match TRBD1. The CDR3 extends over 17 amino acids. Per the germline V gene, CDR1 is ENHRY and CDR2 is SYGVKD. The CDR3 bases are TGTGCCAGCAGTACCCGAACAGGGGGCGTAGGTTTGGAGACCCAGTACTTC. It encodes CASSTRTGGVGLETQYF.

This clonotype was observed at least ten times. The chain joins TRBV2 to TRBJ2-6; D might be TRBD1 (6 bases). CDR1 and CDR2 (germline): SNHLY, FYNNEI. The CDR3 covers 13 residues. V was shortened by 10 bases and J by 4 bases, with 11 bases between the two germline ends. The CDR3 reads CATSGAGANVLTF. CDR3 coding DNA: TGTGCCACCTCAGGGGCAGGGGCCAACGTCCTGACTTTC.

This clonotype appeared a few times. The chain is built from TRBV7-2 and TRBJ2-5; TRBD1 is a possible D gene (6 bases). V was trimmed by 4 bases and J by 2 bases, leaving 17 bases between them. The CDR3 runs to 16 residues. CDR1 and CDR2 (germline): SGHTA, FQGNSA. CDR3 coding DNA: TGTGCCAGCAGCTCAAGGGGGTCGGGCGGGCAAGAGACCCAGTACTTC. It yields the protein CASSSRGSGGQETQYF. The whole variable domain, filled in from reference TRBV7-2 and TRBJ2-5, reads GAGVSQSPSNKVTEKGKDVELRCDPISGHTALYWYRQSLGQGLEFLIYFQGNSAPDKSGLPSDRFSAERTGGSVSTLTIQRTQQEDSAVYLCASSSRGSGGQETQYFGPGTRLLVL.